The sequence of this TCR beta chain was determined in a study of cytomegalovirus exposure and HLA in healthy donors. General study findings and limits: In a later analysis, a missense DCLRE1C variant was linked to TCR beta V- and J-gene trimming. Researchers reportedly found TCR beta sequences accurately predicted most subjects' HLA-A and HLA-B alleles.

13 Jbeta primers and 60 Vbeta primers were used for the PCR. The protocol was immunoSEQ multiplex PCR, while the TCRdb copy is restricted to in-frame clones and leaves out a portion. The data contain about 60,000 clones, 75% to 80% of them seen just once; the ten biggest clones take up around 2.4%. Every donor was a healthy person donating bone marrow. On this clone itself: Its target is unknown.

The germline V gene has CDR1 LNHDA and CDR2 SQIVND (reference sequence). The CDR3 totals 15 residues. V was cut by 7 bases and J by 4 bases, with 19 bases left in between. The sample consisted of PBMCs. The clonotype originates from a female donor in good health and CMV-seronegative. This sequence joins TRBV19 and TRBJ1-2, with a weak D call TRBD1 (5 bases). The CDR3 DNA sequence: TGTGCCAGTAATGCGGGGCGCGGCTTGGCCTATGGCTACACCTTC. Its protein is CASNAGRGLAYGYTF.